This T cell receptor beta chain was recovered during a study of shared clonotypes between healthy human individuals. Assay used: immunoSEQ multiplex PCR; TCRdb lists only in-frame clones, some missing. The sample includes some 2.1 million clones, roughly 94% of them seen just once. J lost 2 bases, V lost 6 bases, and 6 bases had no gene match. This CDR3 spans 14 amino acids. Germline V gene data show CDR1 as MNHNS and CDR2 as SASEGT. The chain carries TRBV6-1 and TRBJ2-7; 8 bases map to TRBD1. Sequenced input: naive CD4+ T cells sorted from blood. Subset in this sample: CD45RA+ positively selected. This receptor was identified in a man between 18 and 35 years old in good health. Written as DNA, the CDR3 is TGTGCCAGCAGCCGGACAGGGTCTCCCTACGAGCAGTACTTC. Its protein product is CASSRTGSPYEQYF.